Following are 17 T cell receptor beta chains from one sample sequenced in a study of T cell repertoires in cytomegalovirus infection. TCRdb re-called the reads through MiXCR, storing one row per CDR3 protein. Found here are fewer than 550,000 distinct CDR3 sequences, 11% of them singletons; the top ten hold around 9.6%. Sequencing input: PBMCs. Receptors originate from a human donor in good health (CMV status not recorded). Some clones in this sample may be carry-over from other donors' samples.

This clonotype occurred a few times. The rearrangement links TRBV27 to TRBJ2-7; D might be TRBD2 (5 bases). Germline CDR1 is MNHEY and CDR2 is SMNVEV (reference sequence). The CDR3 runs to 14 residues. The V gene lost 3 bases and the J gene lost 2 bases, with 11 bases spanning the gap. This chain's CDR3 is CASSFTGSTYEQYF. The CDR3, as DNA: TGTGCCAGCAGTTTCACTGGGAGCACCTACGAGCAGTACTTC.

This clonotype was detected ten times or more. The chain joins TRBV7-3 to TRBJ1-1, with D hard to call. CDR1 and CDR2 (germline): SGHTA, FQGTGA. The CDR3 consists of 15 residues. V lost 6 bases and J 3 bases, leaving 17 bases between the germline ends. Written as DNA, the CDR3 is TGTGCCAGCAGGTCCCCCCCGGAAGGACACACTGAAGCTTTCTTT. Translating it yields CASRSPPEGHTEAFF.

CDR3 sequence (DNA): TGTGCCAGTAGTATTAAGGGAGTTGTTGGCTACACCTTC. Encoded protein: CASSIKGVVGYTF. The rearrangement joins TRBV19 to TRBJ1-2; D is undetermined. CDR1 and CDR2 (germline): LNHDA, SQIVND (reference sequence). This CDR3 comprises 13 residues. V was trimmed by 3 bases and J by 7 bases, leaving 12 bases between them.

This clonotype appeared a few times. The V and J genes are TRBV28 and TRBJ2-1; 10 bases are a match to TRBD1. The CDR3 loop spans 15 amino acids. Germline loops: CDR1 MDHEN, CDR2 SYDVKM. V trimming: 7 bases; J trimming: 8 bases; junction bases outside the gene matches: 11. Written as DNA, the CDR3 is TGTGCCAGCATTCAAACCGGGACAGGGGTGTATGAGCAGTTCTTC. Its translation: CASIQTGTGVYEQFF.

This clonotype came up a few times. This chain joins TRBV5-8 and TRBJ1-1, with 7 bases lining up with TRBD1. There are 15 residues in the CDR3. V gave up 5 bases and J gave up 1 base; unmatched junction bases: 8. CDR1 SGHTS and CDR2 YDEGEE come from the germline V gene. DNA for the CDR3: TGTGCCAGCAGACGGACAGGCGGGAGGAACACTGAAGCTTTCTTT. Translated, it gives CASRRTGGRNTEAFF.

The sample holds many counts of this clonotype. The J gene is TRBJ1-1, the V gene TRBV19, with D possibly TRBD1 on 5 matching bases. CDR3 length: 13 residues. Trimming took off 3 bases at V and 5 bases at J, with 10 bases between the two ends. Germline V gene sequence: CDR1 LNHDA, CDR2 SQIVND (reference sequence). The CDR3 coding sequence is TGTGCCAGTAGTATTAGGGGTGATACTGAAGCTTTCTTT. Translating it yields CASSIRGDTEAFF.

This clonotype was seen repeatedly, ten times or more. This chain uses TRBV7-6 with TRBJ2-6; a possible D gene is TRBD2 (5 bases). Trimming took off 2 bases at V and 0 bases at J, with 17 bases between the two ends. This CDR3 has 19 amino acids. The germline gives CDR1 SGHVS, CDR2 FNYEAQ. CDR3: CASSLRGIPGDSGANVLTF. For the CDR3, the DNA is TGTGCCAGCAGCTTACGAGGGATTCCTGGGGACTCTGGGGCCAACGTCCTGACTTTC.

This clonotype showed up many times. The rearrangement uses TRBV4-2 and TRBJ1-5, with D perhaps TRBD1 (6 bases). V dropped 0 bases and J dropped 2 bases, with 14 bases sitting between them. CDR1 and CDR2 (germline): LGHNA, YNFKEQ. The CDR3 has 17 residues. CDR3 protein: CASSQEWGGRGNQPQHF. The CDR3 nucleotides read TGTGCCAGCAGCCAAGAATGGGGGGGCCGAGGCAATCAGCCCCAGCATTTT.

This clonotype was seen many times. The CDR3 here is CASSLGQDSYEQYF. The DNA for the CDR3 is TGTGCCAGCAGCTTAGGGCAGGACTCCTACGAGCAGTACTTC. The rearrangement links TRBV7-6 to TRBJ2-7; unclear D gene. V lost 1 base and J 0 bases, leaving 7 bases between the germline ends. The V gene's germline CDR1 is SGHVS and CDR2 FNYEAQ. This CDR3 is 14 amino acids long.

The V and J genes are TRBV3-1 and TRBJ2-5; D is perhaps TRBD2 (5 bases). Germline V gene sequence: CDR1 LGHDT, CDR2 YNNKEL (reference sequence). The V gene lost 1 base and the J gene lost 3 bases, with 6 bases spanning the gap. The CDR3 extends over 13 amino acids. CDR3 sequence: CASSQGLKETQYF. The CDR3 nucleotides are TGTGCCAGCAGCCAAGGACTAAAAGAGACCCAGTACTTC.

The rearrangement links TRBV7-2 to TRBJ2-5; weak D call: TRBD2 (5 bases). V was shortened by 1 base and J by 0 bases, with 12 bases between the two germline ends. The germline CDR1 and CDR2 sequences are SGHTA and FQGNSA. The CDR3 runs 16 residues. The CDR3 sequence is CASSLGSGWYQETQYF. The CDR3 nucleotides read TGTGCCAGCAGCTTAGGAAGCGGTTGGTACCAAGAGACCCAGTACTTC.

The genes are TRBV27 and TRBJ1-1; 7 positions agree with TRBD1. This CDR3 is 13 amino acids long. The germline V gene has CDR1 MNHEY and CDR2 SMNVEV (reference sequence). The J segment lost 4 bases and the V segment lost 8 bases, leaving 7 bases of the junction unmatched. In DNA form, the CDR3 reads TGTGCCAGCGGATCGACAGGGCGCACTGAAGCTTTCTTT. This gives the protein CASGSTGRTEAFF.

This clonotype showed up just a few times. The V gene is TRBV2, the J gene TRBJ1-1; no clear D gene. Looked up from germline, CDR1 is SNHLY and CDR2 is FYNNEI. The CDR3 runs to 13 residues. Trimming removed 7 bases at V and 1 base at J, with 10 bases between. This CDR3 reads CASKGRKNTEAFF. CDR3 nucleotide sequence: TGTGCCAGCAAGGGCAGGAAGAACACTGAAGCTTTCTTT.

This clonotype was seen ten or more times. J is TRBJ1-1 and V is TRBV28, with unresolved D. Germline assignment: CDR1 MDHEN and CDR2 SYDVKM. V was clipped by 8 bases and J by 1 base, with 8 bases between them. The CDR3 sequence is 12 residues long. The CDR3 region is CASGVTNTEAFF. The CDR3 DNA reads TGTGCCAGCGGGGTAACGAACACTGAAGCTTTCTTT.

This clonotype came up many times. This sequence joins TRBV29-1 and TRBJ2-3, with D unclear. Germline V lookup: CDR1 SQVTM, CDR2 ANQGSEA. V was shortened by 0 bases and J by 2 bases, with 6 bases between the two germline ends. The CDR3 covers 13 residues. The CDR3 bases are TGCAGCGTTGAAGATCACGTCACAGATACGCAGTATTTT. Translating it yields CSVEDHVTDTQYF.

CDR3 in amino acids: CSATSGSPVSGANVLTF. DNA of the CDR3: TGCAGTGCTACTAGCGGGAGTCCCGTCTCTGGGGCCAACGTCCTGACTTTC. The V and J genes are TRBV20-1 and TRBJ2-6, with TRBD2 matching 10 bases. This CDR3 has 17 residues. Germline CDR1 DFQATT, CDR2 SNEGSKA (reference sequence). The V and J ends lost 4 bases and 0 bases, in that order; junction bases with no gene match: 6.

This chain uses TRBV30 with TRBJ2-7; a weak D match, TRBD2 (6 bases). Germline V gives CDR1 GTSNPN, CDR2 SVGIG (reference sequence). CDR3 size: 14 residues. Trimming cost V 4 bases and J 0 bases, with 13 bases left between them. The CDR3 region is CAWKYGGSSYEQYF. The CDR3 nucleotides read TGTGCCTGGAAGTACGGGGGTAGCTCCTACGAGCAGTACTTC.